This TCR beta chain came from a study of chemoradiotherapy in HPV16-positive cancers. Overall study context: Candidate HPV-specific T-cell clones and common TCR motifs came from functional assays in a couple of HPV16-positive patients.

With regard to this clone: Its antigen is as yet unknown.

The CDR3 runs to 13 residues. Trimming left V 2 bases short and J 5 bases short, with 6 bases between. Germline loops: CDR1 MDHEN, CDR2 SYDVKM. Sequencing used immunoSEQ multiplex PCR; TCRdb keeps in-frame clones, though not all of them. The sample has tens of thousands of clones, roughly 90% seen once. The study, taken as a whole, reports: Better recurrence-free survival went with HPV-responsive T-cell expansion in HPV16-positive patients.

The sample consisted of blood, taken from a patient who underwent chemoradiotherapy. J is TRBJ2-2 and V is TRBV28; D could derive from TRBD1 or TRBD2 (5 bases each). The sequence derives from a human donor with HPV-associated anogenital cancer. The CDR3 region has the DNA TGTGCCAGCAGTTTAGGGGGAACCGGGGAGCTGTTTTTT. Its protein product is CASSLGGTGELFF.